Sequencing of this TCR beta chain was carried out in a study of blood T cells in healthy people across ages. Primed by a sample-barcoded 5' primer and a J-beta primer mix, a second PCR proceeded for roughly 6 to 12 cycles. TCRdb itself ran the 5' RACE reads through MiXCR, one entry per CDR3 protein. The sample records over 600,000 distinct CDR3 sequences, about 47% being singletons. Trimming at V came to 0 bases and at J to 3 bases, leaving 1 base not matched to a gene. Germline V gene lookup returns CDR1 ENHRY and CDR2 SYGVKD. The CDR3 has 15 amino acids. V usage is TRBV10-3 and J usage is TRBJ1-4; 7 bases map to TRBD1. This clonotype was obtained from an elderly man in good health. Material: blood. The CDR3 DNA is TGTGCCATCAGTGAGTCGGGGACAGCTAATGAAAAACTGTTTTTT. Protein product: CAISESGTANEKLFF.